This T cell receptor beta chain was sequenced in a study of shared clonotypes between healthy human individuals. Points from the study as a whole: Non-shared clonotypes had lower generation probabilities than clonotypes shared by all four sorted-subset donors. Sorted-subset sequencing, rarefaction showed, was incomplete despite large depth.

The method was immunoSEQ multiplex PCR; TCRdb's version includes in-frame clones alone and lacks a portion of them. This table holds approximately 1.9 million clones, around 93% found once. V was trimmed by 3 bases and J by 3 bases, leaving 16 bases between them. CDR3 length: 15 residues. Germline CDR1 reads SGHDT; CDR2 reads YYEEEE. It was CD45RO-negative cells, positively selected for CCR7, that made up naive CD8 cells, with terminally differentiated effector memory CD45RA+ cells excluded. This clone was detected once. Its antigen is as yet unknown. This clonotype was sampled from a young man in good health. Some clones in this sample may be carry-over from other donors' samples. V and J are TRBV5-6 and TRBJ2-7; no definite D call. Material: naive CD8+ T cells from PBMCs. CDR3 protein: CASSSDVSPGYEQYF. The CDR3, as DNA: TGTGCCAGCAGCTCCGACGTATCCCCGGGCTACGAGCAGTACTTC.